Listed below are T cell receptor beta chains from one sample, sequenced in a study of T cell responses to AZD1222 COVID-19 vaccine. Clones were read by immunoSEQ multiplex PCR, and TCRdb kept only the in-frame ones, dropping some. The sample consists of about 150,000 clones, nearly 95% of them appearing once. Sequences were derived from peripheral blood, sampled on day 0 of AZD1222 vaccination. The source of these receptors is an adult in good health. The CDR3 runs from the conserved cysteine through the conserved F or W. D genes are given only for firm matches.

v_gene	d_gene	j_gene	CDR3aa
TRBV27	.	TRBJ2-7	CASSPSTGGYEQYF
TRBV6-4	.	TRBJ1-5	CASSGSRGRDQPQHF
TRBV25-1	.	TRBJ1-6	CASSTRVRNSPLHF
TRBV6-4	TRBD1	TRBJ2-2	CASSDSNRDRALTGELFF
TRBV7-6	TRBD2	TRBJ2-1	CASSSSVREGYNEQFF
TRBV6-5	TRBD1	TRBJ1-1	CAGRFRGRSGEAFF
TRBV30	.	TRBJ2-7	CAWSETLFYEQYF
TRBV3-1/TRBV3-2	TRBD2	TRBJ2-2	CASSQSGLAGHRTGELFF
TRBV10-3	TRBD2	TRBJ2-2	CAIGLMAGVGGELFF
TRBV10-1	.	TRBJ2-1	CASSESLKSGEENEQFF
TRBV19	.	TRBJ2-6	CASRGPGANVLTF
TRBV14	.	TRBJ1-6	CASSQGGNSPLHF
TRBV5-1	.	TRBJ2-7	CASNGENYEQYF
TRBV18	TRBD1	TRBJ1-4	CASSPLGQGGLNEKLFF
TRBV6-1	TRBD1	TRBJ2-1	CASSDGRQGGYNEQFF
TRBV9	.	TRBJ2-1	CASSVDPPGSRYNEQFF
TRBV7-8	.	TRBJ1-2	CASSLGQPFRGYTF
TRBV30	.	TRBJ1-2	CAWTTPGLYGYTF
TRBV14	.	TRBJ2-3	CASSLRQEPTDTQYF
TRBV5-4	.	TRBJ1-2	CASSLVDGGLYGYTF
TRBV4-2	.	TRBJ1-4	CASSLGREKLFF
TRBV7-9	.	TRBJ2-5	CASSNLRGLARQETQYF
TRBV6-1	.	TRBJ1-1	CASSETGTFLNTEAFF
TRBV28	TRBD1	TRBJ2-2	CASIDRGLTGELFF
TRBV30	TRBD1	TRBJ1-5	CAWSVAGGESQPQHF
TRBV11-2	TRBD1	TRBJ2-1	CASSPERGDRGWNEQFF
TRBV19	.	TRBJ2-3	CASSMNSAGISTDTQYF
TRBV12-3/TRBV12-4	.	TRBJ2-4	CASSRLVGDIQYF
TRBV6-6	TRBD2	TRBJ2-1	CASSRTSGRAAVSNEQFF
TRBV20-1	.	TRBJ2-1	CSAPWGNEQFF
TRBV3-1/TRBV3-2	.	TRBJ2-2	CASSHMSTGELFF
TRBV19	TRBD1	TRBJ2-3	CASSPGQGIDTQYF
TRBV19	.	TRBJ1-6	CATLDGAENSPLHF
TRBV18	.	TRBJ1-2	CASSPSDSYGYTF
TRBV25-1	.	TRBJ2-7	CASNSQGTRGEQYF
TRBV27	.	TRBJ2-1	CASSSLGTHNNEQFF
TRBV28	.	TRBJ1-5	CASKPHRDHSNQPQHF
TRBV7-2	.	TRBJ1-6	CASSADLPRNSPLHF
TRBV11-2	.	TRBJ2-7	CASSLNGDSEQYF
TRBV30	.	TRBJ1-1	CAWSNGGYGTEAFF
TRBV7-3	TRBD1	TRBJ1-2	CASSLTGGRGGYTF
TRBV18	TRBD1	TRBJ2-6	CASSPVGQGISGANVLTF
TRBV2	.	TRBJ1-5	CASSSRNQPQHF
TRBV10-1	TRBD2	TRBJ2-1	CASSFSGSENEQFF
TRBV5-1	.	TRBJ2-3	CASSRGTLTDTQYF
TRBV6-5	TRBD2	TRBJ2-7	CASVAGGFSYEQYF
TRBV29-1	.	TRBJ2-1	CSVEVGQQFF
TRBV19	.	TRBJ1-5	CASSPGRAGQPQHF
TRBV13	.	TRBJ1-1	CASSHTGGWSTEAFF
TRBV11-2	.	TRBJ1-2	CASSLVGGDYGYTF
TRBV11-2	.	TRBJ1-2	CASSLSPGLPNYGYTF
TRBV19	.	TRBJ1-1	CASRNTEAFF
TRBV2	TRBD1	TRBJ2-6	CASSEPGQGTGANVLTF